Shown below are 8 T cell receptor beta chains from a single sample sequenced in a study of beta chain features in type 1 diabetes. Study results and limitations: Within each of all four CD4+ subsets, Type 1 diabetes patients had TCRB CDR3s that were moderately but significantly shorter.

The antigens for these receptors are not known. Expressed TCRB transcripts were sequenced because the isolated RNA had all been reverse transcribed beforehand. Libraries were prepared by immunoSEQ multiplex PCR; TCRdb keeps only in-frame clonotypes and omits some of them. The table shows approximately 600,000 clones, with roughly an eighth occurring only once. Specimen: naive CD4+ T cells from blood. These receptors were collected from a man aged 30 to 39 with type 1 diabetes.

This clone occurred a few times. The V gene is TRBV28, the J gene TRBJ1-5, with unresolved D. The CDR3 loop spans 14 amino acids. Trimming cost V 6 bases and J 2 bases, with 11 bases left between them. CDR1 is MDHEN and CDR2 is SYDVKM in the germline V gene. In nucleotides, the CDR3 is TGTGCCAGCAGCCAGTGGACCGGCAATCAGCCCCAGCATTTT. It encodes CASSQWTGNQPQHF.

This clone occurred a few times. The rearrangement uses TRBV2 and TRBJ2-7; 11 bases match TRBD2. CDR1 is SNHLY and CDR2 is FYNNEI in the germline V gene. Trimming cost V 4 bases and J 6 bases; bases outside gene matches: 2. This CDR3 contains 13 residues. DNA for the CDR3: TGTGCCAGCAGTGCCGGGACTAGCGGCGAGCAGTACTTC. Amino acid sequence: CASSAGTSGEQYF.

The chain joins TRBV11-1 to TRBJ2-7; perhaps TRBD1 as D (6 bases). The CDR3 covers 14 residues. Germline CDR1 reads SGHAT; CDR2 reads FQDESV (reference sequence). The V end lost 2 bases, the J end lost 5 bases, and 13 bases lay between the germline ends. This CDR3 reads CASSLTGSFNEQYF. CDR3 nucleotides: TGTGCCAGCAGCTTAACAGGGTCCTTCAACGAGCAGTACTTC.

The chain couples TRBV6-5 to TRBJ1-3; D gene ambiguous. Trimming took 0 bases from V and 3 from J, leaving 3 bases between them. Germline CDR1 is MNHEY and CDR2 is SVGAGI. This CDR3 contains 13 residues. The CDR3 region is CASSYSYGNTIYF. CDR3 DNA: TGTGCCAGCAGTTACTCGTATGGAAACACCATATATTTT.

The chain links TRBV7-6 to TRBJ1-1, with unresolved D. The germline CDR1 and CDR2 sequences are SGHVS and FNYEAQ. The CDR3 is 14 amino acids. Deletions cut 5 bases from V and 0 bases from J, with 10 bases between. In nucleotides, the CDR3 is TGTGCCAGCAGCGGGGATAACATGAACACTGAAGCTTTCTTT. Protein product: CASSGDNMNTEAFF.

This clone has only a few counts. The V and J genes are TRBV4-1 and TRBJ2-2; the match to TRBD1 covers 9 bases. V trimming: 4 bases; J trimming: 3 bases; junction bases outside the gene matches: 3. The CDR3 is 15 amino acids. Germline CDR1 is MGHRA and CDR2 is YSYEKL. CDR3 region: CASSPGQGYTGELFF. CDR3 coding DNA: TGCGCCAGCAGCCCGGGACAGGGTTACACCGGGGAGCTGTTTTTT.

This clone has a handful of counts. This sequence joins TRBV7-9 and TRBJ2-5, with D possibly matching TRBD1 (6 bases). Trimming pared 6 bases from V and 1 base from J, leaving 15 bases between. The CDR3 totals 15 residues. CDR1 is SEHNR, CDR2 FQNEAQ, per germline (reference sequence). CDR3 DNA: TGTGCCAGCAGTTTCCAAGGACAGATCCAAGAGACCCAGTACTTC. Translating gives CASSFQGQIQETQYF.

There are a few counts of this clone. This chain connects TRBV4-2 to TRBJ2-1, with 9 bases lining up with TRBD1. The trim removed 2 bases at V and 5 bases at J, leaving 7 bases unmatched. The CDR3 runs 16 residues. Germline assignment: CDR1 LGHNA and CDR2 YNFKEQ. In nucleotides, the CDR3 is TGTGCCAGCAGCCAACCTACAGGGGGCGATAACAATGAGCAGTTCTTC. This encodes CASSQPTGGDNNEQFF.